Detailed here is one T cell receptor (beta chain). The antigen is not known. TCRdb reprocessed the reads with MiXCR, giving one entry per CDR3 protein. The sample carries roughly 860,000 distinct CDR3 sequences, approximately 32% recorded once. The sample is drawn from a study of T cell repertoires in cytomegalovirus infection. Trimming took 2 bases from V and 4 from J; bases not matched to a gene: 9. The CDR3 sequence is 17 residues long. The germline V gene encodes CDR1 SGHTA and CDR2 FQGNSA. The genes are TRBV7-2 and TRBJ2-1, with TRBD1 identical over 9 bases. The sequence came from a human donor in good health (CMV status not recorded). Some clones in this sample may be carry-over from other donors' samples. This material consisted of cultured CD8+ T cells from PBMCs, taken from culture after CMV antigen stimulation. The CDR3 DNA reads TGTGCCAGCAGCTTACTTGCCGGGACAGGGATTTACAATGAGCAGTTCTTC. Its protein product is CASSLLAGTGIYNEQFF. Combining the CDR3 with reference TRBV7-2 and TRBJ2-1 gives the whole variable domain GAGVSQSPSNKVTEKGKDVELRCDPISGHTALYWYRQSLGQGLEFLIYFQGNSAPDKSGLPSDRFSAERTGGSVSTLTIQRTQQEDSAVYLCASSLLAGTGIYNEQFFGPGTRLTVL.